There are many counts of the clone carrying this T cell receptor (beta chain). The data derive from a study of spatial heterogeneity in lung cancer. Specified time point: sample taken at primary tumor resection. Without sorting, whole RNA was sequenced from tumor, nontumor lung or frozen PBMC. The germline V and J ends were trimmed by 0 bases and 7 bases, with 15 bases remaining between them. The CDR3 is 15 amino acids. Germline loops: CDR1 MGHRA, CDR2 YSYEKL. TCRdb reprocessed the 5' RACE reads via MiXCR and lists one record per CDR3 protein. The data contain 48,000 or so distinct CDR3 sequences, under 6% of them singletons.

The source is a male donor with early-stage non-small cell lung cancer. V is TRBV4-1 and J is TRBJ1-2; perhaps TRBD1 as D (5 bases). The sample here was PBMCs, taken at surgery. The CDR3 spells CASSQDDSPWIGYTF. As DNA, the CDR3 is TGCGCCAGCAGCCAAGATGACAGCCCCTGGATTGGCTACACCTTC.